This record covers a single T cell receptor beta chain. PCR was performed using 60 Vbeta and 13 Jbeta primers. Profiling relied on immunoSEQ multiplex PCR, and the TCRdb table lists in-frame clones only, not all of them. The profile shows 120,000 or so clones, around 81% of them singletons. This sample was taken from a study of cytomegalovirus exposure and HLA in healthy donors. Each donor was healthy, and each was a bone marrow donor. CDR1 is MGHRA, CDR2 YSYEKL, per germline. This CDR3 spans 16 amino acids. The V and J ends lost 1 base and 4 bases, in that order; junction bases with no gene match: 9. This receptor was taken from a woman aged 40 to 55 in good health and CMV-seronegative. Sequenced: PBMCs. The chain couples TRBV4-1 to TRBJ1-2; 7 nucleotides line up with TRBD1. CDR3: CASSQAQGIIVYGYTF. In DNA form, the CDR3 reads TGCGCCAGCAGCCAAGCACAGGGGATAATAGTCTATGGCTACACCTTC.